The 8 T cell receptor beta chains given below trace back to one sample, sequenced in a study of T cells in Graves' hyperthyroidism and ophthalmopathy. Amplification of TCR beta CDR3 regions was performed using RNA transcripts as template. Carried out on the TCR CDR3, a first-round RT-PCR used the HTBI primer set. TCRdb reprocessed the multiplex PCR reads with MiXCR, giving one entry per CDR3 protein. The sample has about 410,000 distinct CDR3 sequences, around 15% seen once. The material sequenced was blood. The receptors were sampled from a man younger than 35 with Graves' ophthalmopathy.

The chain joins TRBV19 to TRBJ2-1; D is perhaps TRBD1 or TRBD2 (5 bases each). Germline V gene lookup returns CDR1 LNHDA and CDR2 SQIVND (reference sequence). There are 14 residues in the CDR3. V shed 7 bases and J shed 3 bases, with 13 bases lying between them. This chain's CDR3 is CASTDGGNYNEQFF. CDR3 DNA: TGTGCCAGTACCGATGGGGGAAACTACAATGAGCAGTTCTTC.

This chain links TRBV20-1 with TRBJ2-1, with 14 bases aligning to TRBD2. Per germline, CDR1 DFQATT and CDR2 SNEGSKA (reference sequence). The CDR3 length is 15 residues. V was clipped by 5 bases and J by 11 bases; unmatched bases: 11. The CDR3 is CSARGLAGVNAQQFF. DNA for the CDR3: TGCAGTGCTCGGGGACTAGCGGGAGTTAATGCCCAGCAGTTCTTC.

This clonotype was counted at least ten times. CDR3 bases: TGTGCCAGCAGGGGGGACGGTCAAGAGACCCAGTACTTC. Encoded protein: CASRGDGQETQYF. The chain employs TRBV2 and TRBJ2-5, with D perhaps being TRBD1 or TRBD2 (5 bases each). Germline CDR1 is SNHLY and CDR2 is FYNNEI. This CDR3 spans 13 amino acids. V was trimmed by 6 bases and J by 2 bases, leaving 10 bases between them.

To note about this clonotype: It may be a read error: a sequence one base away is much more abundant. The chain recombines TRBV5-1 with TRBJ2-7; 7 nucleotides agree with TRBD2. CDR3 length equals 16 residues. Per the germline V gene, CDR1 is SGHRS and CDR2 is YFSETQ. DNA for the CDR3: TGCGCCGGCAGCTTGGAACTCGGGAGGTTCTCCTACGAGCAGTACTTC. Translating gives CAGSLELGRFSYEQYF.

In this sample, this clonotype turned up a few times. The gene calls are TRBV20-1 and TRBJ1-3; D gene unclear. Germline values: CDR1 DFQATT, CDR2 SNEGSKA (reference sequence). Trimming took 3 bases from V and 1 from J, leaving 10 bases between them. This CDR3 spans 14 amino acids. CDR3 in DNA: TGCAGTGCTAGCTATTCGGGGTCTGGAAACACCATATATTTT. It specifies CSASYSGSGNTIYF.

This clonotype was detected many times. This sequence joins TRBV3-1 and TRBJ1-1; 9 bases match TRBD1. This CDR3 region has 14 residues. Germline CDR1 LGHDT, CDR2 YNNKEL (reference sequence). The ends lost 5 bases at V and 5 bases at J; junction bases unmatched: 6. CDR3 region: CASSSQGARTEAFF. CDR3 nucleotide sequence: TGTGCCAGCAGCTCACAGGGGGCCAGGACTGAAGCTTTCTTT.

This clonotype was recorded at least ten times. The chain uses TRBV20-1 and TRBJ2-7, with D possibly being TRBD1 (5 bases). This CDR3 has 16 amino acids. CDR1 is DFQATT and CDR2 is SNEGSKA in the germline V gene (reference sequence). V dropped 1 base and J dropped 0 bases, with 16 bases sitting between them. The CDR3 here is CSARAEKTDSSYEQYF. CDR3 in DNA: TGCAGTGCTAGAGCCGAGAAGACCGACAGCTCCTACGAGCAGTACTTC.

On this clonotype itself: A read error may be the cause here, since a much bigger clone is one base away. The rearrangement uses TRBV20-1 and TRBJ1-2; D ambiguous. Germline values: CDR1 DFQATT, CDR2 SNEGSKA (reference sequence). The CDR3 totals 12 residues. CDR3: CSVAPSSYGHTF. The CDR3 DNA sequence: TGCAGTGTCGCACCTTCGTCCTATGGCCACACCTTC.